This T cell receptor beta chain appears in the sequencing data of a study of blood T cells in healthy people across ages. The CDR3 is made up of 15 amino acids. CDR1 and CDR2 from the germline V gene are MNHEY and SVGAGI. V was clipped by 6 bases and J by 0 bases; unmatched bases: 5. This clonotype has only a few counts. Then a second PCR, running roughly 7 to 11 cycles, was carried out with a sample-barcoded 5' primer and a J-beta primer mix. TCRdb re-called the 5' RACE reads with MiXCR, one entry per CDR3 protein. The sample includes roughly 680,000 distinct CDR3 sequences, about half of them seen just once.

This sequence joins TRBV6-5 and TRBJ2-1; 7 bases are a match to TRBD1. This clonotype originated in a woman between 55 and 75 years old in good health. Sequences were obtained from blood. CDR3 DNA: TGTGCCAGCAGCTCGGGACAGATCTCCTACAATGAGCAGTTCTTC. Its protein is CASSSGQISYNEQFF.